This T cell receptor beta chain was identified in a study of blood T cell repertoires in COVID-19. In the study overall: Whether acute or convalescent, the COVID-19 samples came from the United States, Italy and Spain.

As originally analysed: Amplification with reference gene primers provided the estimates of nucleated cell counts. TCRdb's copy holds only in-frame clones and misses some; the assay was immunoSEQ multiplex PCR. The V and J calls and clone size come from that table; D and trimming were worked out from the DNA. The repertoire holds under 300,000 clones, with roughly 89% as singletons. Enrolled through a virtual design, the participants were between about 18 and 100 years of age and came from fewer than 30 US areas. Cohort assignment relied on participant-reported clinical history. The source is a woman aged 40 to 49 who had recovered from COVID-19. The material sequenced was PBMCs or T cells enriched from blood (not recorded which).

CDR3: CASRQGLITEAFF. The CDR3, as DNA: TGTGCCAGCAGGCAGGGTCTTATCACTGAAGCTTTCTTT. The chain joins TRBV6-5 to TRBJ1-1; D might be TRBD1 (5 bases). The CDR3 covers 13 residues. The germline V and J ends were trimmed by 6 bases and 4 bases, with 12 bases remaining between them. In germline, CDR1 is MNHEY, CDR2 SVGAGI.